What follows are 11 T cell receptor beta chains derived from one specimen sequenced in a study of T cell responses to AZD1222 COVID-19 vaccine. Sequenced by immunoSEQ multiplex PCR; TCRdb stores in-frame clones only, minus some. The sample consists of 150,000 to 180,000 clones, about 92% of them appearing once. This specimen was peripheral blood, taken on day 0 of AZD1222 vaccination. The receptors come from an adult in good health.

This chain links TRBV2 with TRBJ1-5; D is perhaps TRBD1 (6 bases). V lost 2 bases and J lost 7, with 18 bases in between. The CDR3 loop spans 16 amino acids. Germline CDR1 reads SNHLY; CDR2 reads FYNNEI. CDR3 sequence reads: CASSEPRGAIPQPQHF. Here the CDR3 DNA reads TGTGCCAGCAGTGAACCGAGGGGGGCGATACCCCAGCCCCAGCATTTT.

This chain joins TRBV5-1 and TRBJ1-2, with 12 bases that match TRBD1. The germline CDR1 and CDR2 sequences are SGHRS and YFSETQ. The CDR3 is 17 amino acids. With V trimmed by 3 bases and J by 6 bases, 12 bases remained unmatched. CDR3 in DNA: TGCGCCAGCAGCTACGACCCACCGGGGACAGGGGGCAATGGCTACACCTTC. This sequence encodes CASSYDPPGTGGNGYTF.

This clone was seen a few times. The V call is TRBV7-3, the J call TRBJ2-1; 7 bases are a match to TRBD1. The CDR3 contains 18 residues. V lost 5 bases, J lost 0 bases, and 13 bases stayed unmatched. Germline-derived CDR1 and CDR2 are SGHTA and FQGTGA. CDR3 sequence: CASSPSPGQPLSYNEQFF. DNA for the CDR3: TGTGCCAGCAGCCCCTCACCGGGACAGCCTCTCTCCTACAATGAGCAGTTCTTC.

The J gene is TRBJ1-5, the V gene TRBV7-9; tentative D call: TRBD1 (6 bases). The V gene lost 0 bases and the J gene lost 5 bases, with 8 bases spanning the gap. Germline V gives CDR1 SEHNR, CDR2 FQNEAQ (reference sequence). The CDR3 has 14 amino acids. The CDR3 region is CASSLAPGDQPQHF. CDR3 in DNA: TGTGCCAGCAGCTTAGCCCCAGGGGATCAGCCCCAGCATTTT.

The chain combines TRBV7-9 with TRBJ2-7; tentatively, D is TRBD2 (5 bases). CDR3 length equals 18 residues. Trimming stripped 1 base from V and 4 bases from J, with 23 bases between. CDR1 and CDR2 from the germline V gene are SEHNR and FQNEAQ (reference sequence). Here the CDR3 DNA reads TGTGCCAGCAGCTTAGGCAGCGGCCCTGAAGAACACCATTACGAGCAGTACTTC. It is translated as CASSLGSGPEEHHYEQYF.

V gene TRBV18 combines with J gene TRBJ1-4; no definite D call. V dropped 0 bases and J dropped 7 bases, with 21 bases sitting between them. CDR3 size: 18 residues. CDR1 is KGHSH, CDR2 LQKENI, per germline. In DNA form, the CDR3 reads TGTGCCAGCTCACCACCGGGCCGAGGACGTGGGGTGGGTGAAAAACTGTTTTTT. This sequence encodes CASSPPGRGRGVGEKLFF.

This rearrangement joins TRBV2 to TRBJ1-6; 11 positions match TRBD1. CDR3 length: 14 amino acids. V was pared by 6 bases and J by 10 bases, with 5 bases of the junction left unmatched. Germline CDR1 is SNHLY and CDR2 is FYNNEI. DNA for the CDR3: TGTGCCAGCAGCGGACAGGGGGCTGGATCACCCCTCCACTTT. Protein product: CASSGQGAGSPLHF.

This chain connects TRBV11-1 to TRBJ1-2; no clear D. The V gene lost 5 bases and the J gene lost 6 bases, with 16 bases spanning the gap. The V gene's germline CDR1 is SGHAT and CDR2 FQDESV (reference sequence). The CDR3 loop spans 14 amino acids. The CDR3 protein is CASSPPARLNGYTF. As DNA, the CDR3 is TGTGCCAGCAGCCCCCCGGCCAGGCTCAATGGCTACACCTTC.

V usage is TRBV7-2 and J usage is TRBJ2-2; either TRBD1 or TRBD2 may supply D (5 bases each). The CDR3 consists of 15 residues. Germline V gives CDR1 SGHTA, CDR2 FQGNSA. With 5 bases removed from V and 8 bases from J, the gap between germline ends came to 18 bases. The CDR3 bases are TGTGCCAGCAGCCCGCGAGAGCGGAACAGGGGGGAGCTGTTTTTT. Its translation: CASSPRERNRGELFF. Full variable domain (missing parts from reference TRBV7-2 and TRBJ2-2): GAGVSQSPSNKVTEKGKDVELRCDPISGHTALYWYRQSLGQGLEFLIYFQGNSAPDKSGLPSDRFSAERTGGSVSTLTIQRTQQEDSAVYLCASSPRERNRGELFFGEGSRLTVL.

The V call is TRBV5-6, the J call TRBJ2-5; 7 bases are shared with TRBD1. Germline loops: CDR1 SGHDT, CDR2 YYEEEE. CDR3 length: 14 amino acids. The trim removed 2 bases at V and 3 bases at J, leaving 4 bases unmatched. In DNA, the CDR3 is TGTGCCAGCAGCTTAATAGGGACAGAAGAGACCCAGTACTTC. Amino acid sequence: CASSLIGTEETQYF.

This chain connects TRBV7-9 to TRBJ2-1, with D maybe TRBD1 (5 bases). CDR3 size: 14 residues. CDR1 and CDR2 (germline): SEHNR, FQNEAQ (reference sequence). Trimming took 5 bases from V and 7 from J, leaving 15 bases between them. CDR3 sequence: CASSRAVGANEQFF. CDR3 bases: TGTGCCAGCAGCCGGGCCGTTGGGGCGAATGAGCAGTTCTTC.